The rows below give T cell receptor beta chains drawn from one sample of a study of blood T cell repertoires in COVID-19. Repertoires were generated with immunoSEQ multiplex PCR, while TCRdb's copy carries only in-frame clones and drops some. The sample holds about 200,000 clones, approximately 84% seen once. The sample taken for sequencing was peripheral blood. These receptor sequences come from a human donor with acute or convalescent COVID-19. The donor label of this sample is uncertain. CDR3s include the opening cysteine and the closing phenylalanine or tryptophan. D genes are given only for firm matches. Some rows have no size entry. The others give once, few or many, or a class for an expanded clone.

J: TRBJ2-7; D: .; V: TRBV3-1/TRBV3-2; size: .; DNA: TGTGCCAGCAGCCTGCAGGGGAGCTCCTACGAGCAGTACTTC; CDR3: CASSLQGSSYEQYF
J: TRBJ2-5; D: .; V: TRBV6-6; size: .; DNA: TGTGCCAGCACCCCCGGAGTACAAAGGGGACAAGAGACCCAGTACTTC; CDR3: CASTPGVQRGQETQYF
J: TRBJ2-7; D: TRBD2; V: TRBV2; size: .; DNA: TGTGCCAGCAGATGGACTAGCGGAAGCCTCTACGAGCAGTACTTC; CDR3: CASRWTSGSLYEQYF
J: TRBJ1-5; D: TRBD1; V: TRBV5-6; size: .; DNA: TGTGCCAGCGGGATCGGTACCGGGACAGCGCTAAACAATCAGCCCCAGCATTTT; CDR3: CASGIGTGTALNNQPQHF
J: TRBJ1-5; D: TRBD1; V: TRBV19; size: once; DNA: TGTGCCAGTAGTGTCCCGACAGGGTCCGGCAATCAGCCCCAGCATTTT; CDR3: CASSVPTGSGNQPQHF
J: TRBJ1-5; D: .; V: TRBV6-5; size: .; DNA: TGTGCCAGCAGCCGTGGGGGCAACAATCAGCCCCAGCATTTT; CDR3: CASSRGGNNQPQHF
J: TRBJ1-4; D: .; V: TRBV5-1; size: few; DNA: TGCGCCAGCAGCCCTCGGGGGGCTAATGAAAAACTGTTTTTT; CDR3: CASSPRGANEKLFF
J: TRBJ1-6; D: TRBD1; V: TRBV27; size: .; DNA: TGTGCCAGCAGTATGGGACAGGGGAACTATAATTCACCCCTCCACTTT; CDR3: CASSMGQGNYNSPLHF
J: TRBJ2-5; D: .; V: TRBV11-3; size: .; DNA: TGTGCCAGCAGCTTAGTCCTTAGCGGAGTTCAAGAGACCCAGTACTTC; CDR3: CASSLVLSGVQETQYF
J: TRBJ2-7; D: .; V: TRBV7-2; size: .; DNA: TGTGCCAGCAGCTTAGCCCCGGTACGCGCTTTGCAGTACTTC; CDR3: CASSLAPVRALQYF
J: TRBJ2-7; D: TRBD1; V: TRBV24-1; size: .; DNA: TGTGCCACCAGTGGGGACAGGGGCCACGAGCAGTACTTC; CDR3: CATSGDRGHEQYF
J: TRBJ2-5; D: TRBD1; V: TRBV7-2; size: .; DNA: TGTGCCAGCAGCCCGGACAGGGATAGGGTAGAGACCCAGTACTTC; CDR3: CASSPDRDRVETQYF
J: TRBJ2-1; D: TRBD2; V: TRBV5-1; size: .; DNA: TGCGCCAGCAGCTTGGCCGCGGGAGGGCCAGGGAATGAGCAGTTCTTC; CDR3: CASSLAAGGPGNEQFF
J: TRBJ1-5; D: .; V: TRBV27; size: .; DNA: TGTGCCAGCAGTTTAGCGGGGAGGAGTCAGCCCCAGCATTTT; CDR3: CASSLAGRSQPQHF
J: TRBJ1-1; D: TRBD1; V: TRBV5-1; size: once; DNA: TGCGCCAGCAGCTTGGCCGACAGGGGGACGAGCACTGAAGCTTTCTTT; CDR3: CASSLADRGTSTEAFF
J: TRBJ2-1; D: TRBD2; V: TRBV7-3; size: .; DNA: TGTGCCAGCAGCTCCGGCCCCCCTAGCGGCTCCTACAATGAGCAGTTCTTC; CDR3: CASSSGPPSGSYNEQFF
J: TRBJ2-1; D: TRBD2; V: TRBV6-6; size: .; DNA: TGTGCCAGCACTATGGGTAGCGGGAGAAATGAGCAGTTCTTC; CDR3: CASTMGSGRNEQFF
J: TRBJ1-1; D: TRBD1; V: TRBV28; size: .; DNA: TGTGCCAGCAGCCCGACAGGGGGATATGTCACTGAAGCTTTCTTT; CDR3: CASSPTGGYVTEAFF
J: TRBJ2-1; D: TRBD2; V: TRBV10-1; size: few; DNA: TGCGCCAGCAGTGGAGGGACTAGCGGGAGCAATGAGCAGTTCTTC; CDR3: CASSGGTSGSNEQFF
J: TRBJ2-5; D: .; V: TRBV5-4; size: .; DNA: TGTGCCAGCAGCGGGGACATGCAAGAGACCCAGTACTTC; CDR3: CASSGDMQETQYF
J: TRBJ2-2; D: .; V: TRBV6-5; size: .; DNA: TGTGCCAGCAGTTACTCCGGGACCGGGGAGCTGTTTTTT; CDR3: CASSYSGTGELFF
J: TRBJ1-5; D: .; V: TRBV3-1/TRBV3-2; size: .; DNA: TGTGCCAGCAGCCTCCAGGGGAATCAGCCCCAGCATTTT; CDR3: CASSLQGNQPQHF
J: TRBJ2-5; D: .; V: TRBV12-5; size: .; DNA: TGTGCTAGTGGTTTGGGGAGGGCAGGGGGCCAAGAGACCCAGTACTTC; CDR3: CASGLGRAGGQETQYF
J: TRBJ1-3; D: .; V: TRBV11-2; size: .; DNA: TGTGCCAGCAGCCCCTTGGGGCGGGGGGACACCATATATTTT; CDR3: CASSPLGRGDTIYF
J: TRBJ2-7; D: TRBD1; V: TRBV29-1; size: once; DNA: TGCAGCGTTGCCGGACAGGGTTTTAGCGAGCAGTACTTC; CDR3: CSVAGQGFSEQYF
J: TRBJ2-1; D: TRBD2; V: TRBV9; size: once; DNA: TGTGCCAGCAGCGTAGGGAGGACTAGCGGGAGCCATGAGCAGTTCTTC; CDR3: CASSVGRTSGSHEQFF
J: TRBJ2-1; D: TRBD2; V: TRBV6-2/TRBV6-3; size: once; DNA: TGTGCCAGCAGTAAACTAGCGGGTGAGCAGTTCTTC; CDR3: CASSKLAGEQFF
J: TRBJ1-1; D: .; V: TRBV7-2; size: .; DNA: TGTGCCAGCAGCTTAGGCCACGACAGGTCGGGAAACACTGAAGCTTTCTTT; CDR3: CASSLGHDRSGNTEAFF
J: TRBJ1-5; D: .; V: TRBV5-8; size: .; DNA: TGTGCCAGCAGCTTGGAGGGAGGCCGGCGCAATCAGCCCCAGCATTTT; CDR3: CASSLEGGRRNQPQHF
J: TRBJ1-2; D: .; V: TRBV10-3; size: .; DNA: TGTGCCATCAGTGCCCCGGGGGGGGTCTATTCCGGCTACACCTTC; CDR3: CAISAPGGVYSGYTF
J: TRBJ2-6; D: TRBD1; V: TRBV29-1; size: .; DNA: TGCAGCGTTGGGGACAGCCGATCTGGGGCCAACGTCCTGACTTTC; CDR3: CSVGDSRSGANVLTF
J: TRBJ1-5; D: .; V: TRBV6-1; size: .; DNA: TGTGCCAGCAGTGAAGCGGGGGACAAGCCCCAGCATTTT; CDR3: CASSEAGDKPQHF
J: TRBJ2-7; D: .; V: TRBV3-1/TRBV3-2; size: .; DNA: TGTGCCAGCAGCCAACTTTCCAGGGCCTACGAGCAGTACTTC; CDR3: CASSQLSRAYEQYF
J: TRBJ2-1; D: TRBD2; V: TRBV19; size: .; DNA: TGTGCCAGTAGTGCACATAGCGGGAGGGTCTCCTACAATGAGCAGTTCTTC; CDR3: CASSAHSGRVSYNEQFF
J: TRBJ2-3; D: TRBD2; V: TRBV7-6; size: .; DNA: TGTGCCAGCAGCCTACTAGCGGGAGGGAGTTCGTACACAGATACGCAGTATTTT; CDR3: CASSLLAGGSSYTDTQYF
J: TRBJ2-2; D: .; V: TRBV5-1; size: .; DNA: TGCGCCAGCAGCTTGTCGGCCGGACAGACGCAAACCTTGAACACCGGGGAGCTGTTTTTT; CDR3: CASSLSAGQTQTLNTGELFF
J: TRBJ1-3; D: .; V: TRBV25-1; size: .; DNA: TGTGCCAGCAGTGAAAAGGAGAACACCATATATTTT; CDR3: CASSEKENTIYF
J: TRBJ1-5; D: TRBD1; V: TRBV6-6; size: .; DNA: TGTGCCAGCAGTGGGGGGACAGGCCTCAATCAGCCCCAGCATTTT; CDR3: CASSGGTGLNQPQHF
J: TRBJ2-2; D: TRBD2; V: TRBV9; size: .; DNA: TGTGCCAGCAGCGTAAACCCGGCGGGAGGAGGCGGGGAGCTGTTTTTT; CDR3: CASSVNPAGGGGELFF
J: TRBJ1-6; D: .; V: TRBV30; size: few; DNA: TGTGCCTGGAGTGCTCAGGGGACTTCACCCCTCCACTTT; CDR3: CAWSAQGTSPLHF
J: TRBJ2-3; D: .; V: TRBV28; size: .; DNA: TGTGCCAGCAGTTTAGGCTCCCGAACAGATACGCAGTATTTT; CDR3: CASSLGSRTDTQYF
J: TRBJ2-3; D: TRBD2; V: TRBV6-5; size: .; DNA: TGTGCCAGCGGCGGGAGCAGCACAGATACGCAGTATTTT; CDR3: CASGGSSTDTQYF
J: TRBJ2-7; D: .; V: TRBV7-9; size: few; DNA: TGTGCCAGCAGCTTAGGCGGGACCGCGAGCTCCTACGAGCAGTACTTC; CDR3: CASSLGGTASSYEQYF
J: TRBJ1-2; D: TRBD1; V: TRBV5-6; size: .; DNA: TGTGCCAGCAGCAGGGACAGGGACTATGGCTACACCTTC; CDR3: CASSRDRDYGYTF